This T cell receptor (beta chain) came from a study of CD8+ T cells in alopecia areata. On this clone itself: Antigen: not known.

Study results and caveats: Compared with mice, patients displayed less clear TCR sharing, possibly for HLA-related reasons. Normal scalp showed lower clonality than lesional scalp, especially alopecia totalis/universalis. Sequence data from scalp samples additionally include resident alphabeta T cells of normal skin.

CD4+ and CD8+ T cells were sorted from PBMCs. In each case, RNA was isolated and then reverse transcribed into cDNA as the sequencing template. Clones were read by immunoSEQ multiplex PCR, and TCRdb kept only the in-frame ones, dropping some. Among approximately 120,000 clones listed, around 45% were seen once. Trimming at V came to 7 bases and at J to 6 bases, leaving 6 bases not matched to a gene. Germline lookup yields CDR1 MNHEY and CDR2 SMNVEV (reference sequence). This CDR3 is built from 14 residues. The rearrangement uses TRBV27 and TRBJ2-1, with 10 bases identical to TRBD1. The sequenced sample was NKG2D-low CD8+ T cells sorted from blood. The source is a human donor with alopecia areata. The CDR3 DNA reads TGTGCCAGCATAACGGGACAGGGGAGCAATGAGCAGTTCTTC. Encoded protein: CASITGQGSNEQFF.